The 27 T cell receptor beta chains below were found in one sample sequenced in a study of CD8 T cell repertoires and HIV-1 epitope variants. Which antigens these TCRs recognize remains unknown. Profiled with immunoSEQ multiplex PCR; TCRdb holds only in-frame clones, not every one. The sample carries some 2,500 clones, around two thirds recorded once. The specimen sequenced was cultured CD8+ T cells derived from PBMCs. The receptors were gathered from a male donor with HIV.

The chain couples TRBV10-1 to TRBJ1-2; the D gene is possibly TRBD1 (5 bases). Germline V CDR1 and CDR2: WNHNN, SYGVQD (reference sequence). The germline V and J ends were trimmed by 3 bases and 4 bases, with 18 bases remaining between them. This CDR3 spans 16 amino acids. DNA for the CDR3: TGCGCCAGCAGTGATTCTGGGATGCAGGGAAGCTATGGCTACACCTTC. Residues: CASSDSGMQGSYGYTF.

The chain carries TRBV6-5 and TRBJ2-1; the D gene could be TRBD1 or TRBD2 (6 bases each). The CDR3 is 11 residues long. Germline V gives CDR1 MNHEY, CDR2 SVGAGI. V shed 5 bases and J shed 9 bases, with 8 bases lying between them. The CDR3 DNA reads as TGTGCCAGCAGTGAGGGGGGTGAGCAGTTCTTC. Protein product: CASSEGGEQFF.

The V gene is TRBV2, the J gene TRBJ2-7, with 14 bases matching TRBD2. Germline assignment: CDR1 SNHLY and CDR2 FYNNEI. The J segment lost 6 bases and the V segment lost 5 bases, leaving 12 bases of the junction unmatched. This CDR3 has 17 residues. As DNA, the CDR3 is TGTGCCAGCAGTACGGGACTAGCGGGAGTGGGCGCCTCCGAGCAGTACTTC. Protein: CASSTGLAGVGASEQYF.

The chain links TRBV18 to TRBJ1-2; D gene ambiguous. Trimming cost V 2 bases and J 4 bases, with 23 bases left between them. The germline V gene encodes CDR1 KGHSH and CDR2 LQKENI. CDR3 length equals 18 residues. CDR3 nucleotides: TGTGCCAGCTCACCAGACGAACAGTGGAGGGCGCGGAGCTATGGCTACACCTTC. Protein: CASSPDEQWRARSYGYTF.

The gene calls are TRBV5-4 and TRBJ1-1; possible D gene TRBD1, 6 bases. This CDR3 is built from 13 residues. V lost 3 bases and J lost 3, with 9 bases in between. The germline V gene encodes CDR1 SGHNT and CDR2 YYREEE (reference sequence). The CDR3 bases are TGTGCCAGCAGCTCTTGGACAGACACTGAAGCTTTCTTT. This encodes CASSSWTDTEAFF.

The chain is built from TRBV6-1 and TRBJ1-5, with D possibly matching TRBD1 (5 bases). CDR1 is MNHNS, CDR2 SASEGT, per germline. CDR3 length equals 15 residues. Trimming left V 3 bases short and J 2 bases short, with 11 bases between. The CDR3 bases are TGTGCCAGCAGTGACAGGGTGTTCGGCAATCAGCCCCAGCATTTT. Residues: CASSDRVFGNQPQHF.

The V and J genes are TRBV28 and TRBJ2-7; the D is unclear. The CDR3 has 15 amino acids. The V gene lost 5 bases and the J gene lost 3 bases, with 17 bases spanning the gap. Germline CDR1 is MDHEN and CDR2 is SYDVKM. The CDR3 sequence: CASSPGIGRIYEQYF. CDR3 sequence (DNA): TGTGCCAGCAGTCCTGGGATAGGTCGTATCTACGAGCAGTACTTC.

The CDR3 DNA reads TGTGCCAGCAGCTTACGGGTACCACAGGAATTCTATGAAAAACTGTTTTTT. Encoded protein: CASSLRVPQEFYEKLFF. The chain combines TRBV7-8 with TRBJ1-4; D possibly corresponds to TRBD1 (5 bases). Deletions cut 2 bases from V and 6 bases from J, with 19 bases between. The CDR3 sequence is 17 residues long. CDR1 SGHVS and CDR2 FQNEAQ come from the germline V gene.

This rearrangement joins TRBV6-6 to TRBJ2-7; D is uncertain. The CDR3 covers 14 residues. Germline V gene sequence: CDR1 MNHNY, CDR2 SVGAGI (reference sequence). Trimming shortened V by 5 bases and J by 2 bases, and 13 bases separated the two germline ends. The CDR3 sequence: CASSSELSTYEQYF. In DNA form, the CDR3 reads TGTGCCAGCAGTAGCGAGCTTTCCACCTACGAGCAGTACTTC.

The genes are TRBV29-1 and TRBJ2-7, with 10 bases aligning to TRBD1. Germline V gene data show CDR1 as SQVTM and CDR2 as ANQGSEA. This CDR3 has 15 amino acids. J lost 3 bases, V lost 2 bases, and 7 bases had no gene match. The CDR3 DNA is TGCAGCGTTGAACAGGACAGGGGGTCCGACTACGAGCAGTACTTC. This translates into CSVEQDRGSDYEQYF.

The V gene is TRBV10-1, the J gene TRBJ2-7; D call uncertain. Germline V gene sequence: CDR1 WNHNN, CDR2 SYGVQD (reference sequence). V lost 3 bases to trimming and J lost 7 bases, with 7 bases between them. This CDR3 contains 11 residues. As DNA, the CDR3 is TGCGCCAGCAGTGATTTCGGAGAGCAGTACTTC. It encodes CASSDFGEQYF.

This chain joins TRBV6-5 and TRBJ2-5; 14 positions agree with TRBD2. Germline V lookup: CDR1 MNHEY, CDR2 SVGAGI. After removal of 5 bases from V and 5 bases from J, the junction contained 4 bases not matched to a gene. CDR3 length: 15 residues. In nucleotides, the CDR3 is TGTGCCAGCAGTCGGACTAGCGGGGGGCGGGAGACCCAGTACTTC. It codes for CASSRTSGGRETQYF.

The chain recombines TRBV28 with TRBJ2-5; D might be TRBD2 (6 bases). With 7 bases removed from V and 5 bases from J, the gap between germline ends came to 8 bases. The CDR3 is made up of 11 amino acids. CDR1 and CDR2 from the germline V gene are MDHEN and SYDVKM. The CDR3 here is CASKEGETQYF. The CDR3 nucleotides read TGTGCCAGCAAGGAGGGGGAGACCCAGTACTTC.

This clone was observed a single time. V usage is TRBV5-4 and J usage is TRBJ2-7; no definite D call. Looked up from germline, CDR1 is SGHNT and CDR2 is YYREEE (reference sequence). The CDR3 extends over 12 amino acids. V shed 9 bases and J shed 1 base, with 11 bases lying between them. Here the CDR3 DNA reads TGTGCCACCACTTCATCATCCTACGAGCAGTACTTC. Its protein product is CATTSSSYEQYF.

The V gene is TRBV28, the J gene TRBJ1-1; perhaps TRBD1 as D (6 bases). The ends were cut back, 3 bases at V and 5 bases at J, with 10 bases in the middle. Per the germline V gene, CDR1 is MDHEN and CDR2 is SYDVKM. The CDR3 length is 13 residues. CDR3 coding DNA: TGTGCCAGCAGTTTGAGCAGGGGAACTGAAGCTTTCTTT. This gives the protein CASSLSRGTEAFF. The full variable domain, in which reference TRBV28 and TRBJ1-1 provide the parts outside the CDR3, is DVKVTQSSRYLVKRTGEKVFLECVQDMDHENMFWYRQDPGLGLRLIYFSYDVKMKEKGDIPEGYSVSREKKERFSLILESASTNQTSMYLCASSLSRGTEAFFGQGTRLTVV.

The V gene is TRBV4-2, the J gene TRBJ2-3; 7 bases are shared with TRBD2. Per the germline V gene, CDR1 is LGHNA and CDR2 is YNFKEQ. The CDR3 contains 14 residues. V shed 5 bases, J shed 3 bases, and the junction held 5 bases outside the gene matches. This CDR3 is CASSGLAETDTQYF. The CDR3 region has the DNA TGTGCCAGCAGCGGGCTAGCGGAAACAGATACGCAGTATTTT.

This clone appeared a few times. The chain recombines TRBV6-5 with TRBJ1-6; possible D gene TRBD1, 6 bases. Trimming removed 10 bases from V and 6 bases from J, with 16 bases in between. The CDR3 sequence is 14 residues long. The germline V gene has CDR1 MNHEY and CDR2 SVGAGI. The CDR3 region is CATKEGGLNSPLHF. The CDR3, as DNA: TGTGCCACGAAGGAGGGGGGCCTTAATTCACCCCTCCACTTT.

The V call is TRBV28, the J call TRBJ2-5, with a tentative D call TRBD1 (6 bases). Deletions cut 5 bases from V and 5 bases from J, with 18 bases between. Looked up from germline, CDR1 is MDHEN and CDR2 is SYDVKM. This CDR3 region has 15 residues. The CDR3 sequence: CASSTRAYQGETQYF. Here the CDR3 DNA reads TGTGCCAGCAGTACCAGGGCCTACCAGGGGGAGACCCAGTACTTC.

The chain joins TRBV27 to TRBJ2-7; 7 bases are a match to TRBD1. Germline loops: CDR1 MNHEY, CDR2 SMNVEV (reference sequence). The CDR3 has 13 residues. Trimming removed 5 bases from V and 6 bases from J; junction bases left unmatched: 7. The CDR3 region is CASSGSTGIEQYF. The CDR3 DNA reads as TGTGCCAGCAGTGGATCGACAGGGATCGAGCAGTACTTC.

This clone was observed a handful of times. This rearrangement joins TRBV5-1 to TRBJ1-3; tentative D call: TRBD1 (6 bases). Germline CDR1 SGHRS, CDR2 YFSETQ. The CDR3 spans 13 residues. The ends were cut back, 8 bases at V and 7 bases at J, with 16 bases in the middle. In nucleotides, the CDR3 is TGCGCCAGTAGGGACACTGAAAGGAACACCATATATTTT. Protein product: CASRDTERNTIYF. The whole variable domain, filled in from reference TRBV5-1 and TRBJ1-3, reads KAGVTQTPRYLIKTRGQQVTLSCSPISGHRSVSWYQQTPGQGLQFLFEYFSETQRNKGNFPGRFSGRQFSNSRSEMNVSTLELGDSALYLCASRDTERNTIYFGEGSWLTVV.

The J gene is TRBJ2-1, the V gene TRBV19, with unresolved D. CDR1 and CDR2 from the germline V gene are LNHDA and SQIVND (reference sequence). Trimming took 3 bases from V and 3 from J, leaving 12 bases between them. The CDR3 covers 15 residues. DNA of the CDR3: TGTGCCAGTAGTATGGTGGGCGCCAACTACAATGAGCAGTTCTTC. Its translation: CASSMVGANYNEQFF.

The chain uses TRBV28 and TRBJ1-2; no clear D. Germline CDR1 MDHEN, CDR2 SYDVKM. The CDR3 totals 11 residues. V was pared by 5 bases and J by 8 bases, with 9 bases between. The DNA of the CDR3 is TGTGCCAGCAGTCTGCCGGGAGGCTACACCTTC. Its protein product is CASSLPGGYTF.

The chain links TRBV6-1 to TRBJ1-5; possibly TRBD1 for D (5 bases). The germline CDR1 and CDR2 sequences are MNHNS and SASEGT. This CDR3 region has 15 residues. V dropped 4 bases and J dropped 2 bases, with 12 bases sitting between them. DNA for the CDR3: TGTGCCAGCAGTGTAACGACAGTTGGCAATCAGCCCCAGCATTTT. Translating it yields CASSVTTVGNQPQHF.

This clone was seen just once. One end of the junction fails to match germline, which may point to a read error. The gene calls are TRBV13 and TRBJ1-2; TRBD1 is a possible D gene (5 bases). The germline CDR1 and CDR2 sequences are PRHDT and FYEKMQ (reference sequence). The CDR3 totals 16 residues. The CDR3 DNA is TGTGCCAGCAGCCTAGGGGTCGGTATGCCTAGCTATGGCTACACCTTC. Protein product: CASSLGVGMPSYGYTF. The full variable domain, its missing parts supplied by reference TRBV13 and TRBJ1-2, is AAGVIQSPRHLIKEKRETATLKCYPIPRHDTVYWYQQGPGQDPQFLISFYEKMQSDKGSIPDRFSAQQFSDYHSELNMSSLELGDSALYFCASSLGVGMPSYGYTFGSGTRLTVV.

The V gene is TRBV9, the J gene TRBJ2-5; the match to TRBD2 covers 7 bases. Germline V gene lookup returns CDR1 SGDLS and CDR2 YYNGEE. Trimming cost V 3 bases and J 6 bases; bases outside gene matches: 11. The CDR3 loop spans 15 amino acids. In DNA, the CDR3 is TGTGCCAGCAGCGGCCGGGACTATGAGCGGCAGACCCAGTACTTC. Its protein product is CASSGRDYERQTQYF.

V usage is TRBV9 and J usage is TRBJ2-7; the D is unclear. V was cut by 4 bases and J by 0 bases, with 8 bases left in between. Germline loops: CDR1 SGDLS, CDR2 YYNGEE. This CDR3 has 13 amino acids. As DNA, the CDR3 is TGTGCCAGCAGCTCCCAACACTCCTACGAGCAGTACTTC. Amino acids: CASSSQHSYEQYF.

The chain combines TRBV28 with TRBJ1-2; D not resolved. V dropped 6 bases and J dropped 0 bases, with 8 bases sitting between them. Per the germline V gene, CDR1 is MDHEN and CDR2 is SYDVKM. The CDR3 totals 13 residues. The CDR3 sequence is CASRELTNYGYTF. The CDR3 DNA reads as TGTGCCAGCAGGGAGTTGACTAACTATGGCTACACCTTC.